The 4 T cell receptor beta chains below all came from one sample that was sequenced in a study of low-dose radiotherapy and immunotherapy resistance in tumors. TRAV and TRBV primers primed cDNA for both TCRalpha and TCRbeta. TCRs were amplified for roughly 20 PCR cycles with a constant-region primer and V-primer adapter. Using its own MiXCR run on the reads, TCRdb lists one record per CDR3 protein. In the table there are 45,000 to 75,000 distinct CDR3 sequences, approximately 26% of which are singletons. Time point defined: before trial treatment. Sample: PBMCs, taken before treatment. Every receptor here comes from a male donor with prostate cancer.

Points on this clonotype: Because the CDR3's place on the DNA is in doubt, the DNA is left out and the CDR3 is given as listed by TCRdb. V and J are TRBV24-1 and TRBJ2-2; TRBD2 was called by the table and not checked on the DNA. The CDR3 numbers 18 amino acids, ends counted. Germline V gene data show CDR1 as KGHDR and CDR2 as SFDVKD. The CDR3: CATSDFSPSAGTGELFFF.

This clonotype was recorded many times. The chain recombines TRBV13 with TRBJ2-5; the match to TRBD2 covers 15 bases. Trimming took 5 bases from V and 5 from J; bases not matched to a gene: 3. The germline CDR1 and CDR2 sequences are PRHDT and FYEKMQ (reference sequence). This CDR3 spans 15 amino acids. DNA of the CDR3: TGTGCCAGCAGCGCGGGGACTAGCGGGAGGGAGACCCAGTACTTC. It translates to CASSAGTSGRETQYF.

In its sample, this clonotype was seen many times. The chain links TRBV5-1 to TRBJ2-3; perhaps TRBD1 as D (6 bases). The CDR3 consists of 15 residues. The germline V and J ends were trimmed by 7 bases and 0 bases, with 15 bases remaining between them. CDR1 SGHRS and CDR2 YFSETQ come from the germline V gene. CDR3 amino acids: CASSTGITSTDTQYF. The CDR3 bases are TGCGCCAGCTCTACAGGGATTACTAGCACAGATACGCAGTATTTT.

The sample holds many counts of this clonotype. The CDR3 region is CASWEGSATQYF. The CDR3 DNA follows: TGTGCCAGCTGGGAAGGGTCGGCGACCCAGTACTTC. The chain carries TRBV2 and TRBJ2-5; no clear D. Trimming shortened V by 8 bases and J by 7 bases, and 14 bases separated the two germline ends. Germline assignment: CDR1 SNHLY and CDR2 FYNNEI. The CDR3 runs to 12 residues. The complete variable domain, with remaining parts taken from reference TRBV2 and TRBJ2-5, reads EPEVTQTPSHQVTQMGQEVILRCVPISNHLYFYWYRQILGQKVEFLVSFYNNEISEKSEIFDDQFSVERPDGSNFTLKIRSTKLEDSAMYFCASWEGSATQYFGPGTRLLVL.